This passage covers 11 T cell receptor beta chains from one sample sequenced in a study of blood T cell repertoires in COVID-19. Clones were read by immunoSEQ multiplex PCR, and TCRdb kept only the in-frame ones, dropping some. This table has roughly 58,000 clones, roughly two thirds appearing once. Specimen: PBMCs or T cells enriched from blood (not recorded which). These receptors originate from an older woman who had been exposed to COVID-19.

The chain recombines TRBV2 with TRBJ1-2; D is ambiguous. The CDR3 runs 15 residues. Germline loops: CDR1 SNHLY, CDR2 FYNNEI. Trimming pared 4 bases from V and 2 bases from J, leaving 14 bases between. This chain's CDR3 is CASSVVERLNYGYTF. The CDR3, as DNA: TGTGCCAGCAGTGTGGTTGAGCGTCTAAACTATGGCTACACCTTC. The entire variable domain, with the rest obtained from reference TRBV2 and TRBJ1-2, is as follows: EPEVTQTPSHQVTQMGQEVILRCVPISNHLYFYWYRQILGQKVEFLVSFYNNEISEKSEIFDDQFSVERPDGSNFTLKIRSTKLEDSAMYFCASSVVERLNYGYTFGSGTRLTVV.

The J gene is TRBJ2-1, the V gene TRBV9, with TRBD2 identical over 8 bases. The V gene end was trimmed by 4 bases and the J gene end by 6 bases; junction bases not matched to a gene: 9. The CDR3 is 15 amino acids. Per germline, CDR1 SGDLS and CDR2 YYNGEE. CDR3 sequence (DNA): TGTGCCAGCAGCCCCCGAGCGGGGGCCTTCAATGAGCAGTTCTTC. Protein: CASSPRAGAFNEQFF.

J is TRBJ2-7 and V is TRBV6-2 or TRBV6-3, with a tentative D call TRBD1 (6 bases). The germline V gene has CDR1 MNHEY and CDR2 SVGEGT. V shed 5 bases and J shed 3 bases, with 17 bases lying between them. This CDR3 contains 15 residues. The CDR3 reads CASSQRWDIDYEQYF. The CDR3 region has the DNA TGTGCCAGCAGTCAACGATGGGACATTGACTACGAGCAGTACTTC.

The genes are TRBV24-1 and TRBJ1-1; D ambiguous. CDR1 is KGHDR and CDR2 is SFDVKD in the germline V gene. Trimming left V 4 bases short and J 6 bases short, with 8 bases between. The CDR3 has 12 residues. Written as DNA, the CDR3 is TGTGCCACCAGTGAAAGAGGGTCTGAAGCTTTCTTT. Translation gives CATSERGSEAFF.

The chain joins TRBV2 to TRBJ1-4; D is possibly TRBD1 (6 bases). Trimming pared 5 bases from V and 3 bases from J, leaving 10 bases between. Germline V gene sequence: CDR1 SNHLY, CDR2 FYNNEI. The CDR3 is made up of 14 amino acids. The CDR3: CASSHRVANEKLFF. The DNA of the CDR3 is TGTGCCAGCAGTCACAGGGTAGCTAATGAAAAACTGTTTTTT. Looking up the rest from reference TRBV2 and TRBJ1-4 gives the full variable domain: EPEVTQTPSHQVTQMGQEVILRCVPISNHLYFYWYRQILGQKVEFLVSFYNNEISEKSEIFDDQFSVERPDGSNFTLKIRSTKLEDSAMYFCASSHRVANEKLFFGSGTQLSVL.

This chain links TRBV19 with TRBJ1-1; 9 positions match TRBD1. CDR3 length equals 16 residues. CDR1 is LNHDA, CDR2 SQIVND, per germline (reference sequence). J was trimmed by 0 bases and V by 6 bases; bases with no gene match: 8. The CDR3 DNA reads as TGTGCCAGTAGCTACGGGAGGGACAGGGTGAACACTGAAGCTTTCTTT. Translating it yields CASSYGRDRVNTEAFF.

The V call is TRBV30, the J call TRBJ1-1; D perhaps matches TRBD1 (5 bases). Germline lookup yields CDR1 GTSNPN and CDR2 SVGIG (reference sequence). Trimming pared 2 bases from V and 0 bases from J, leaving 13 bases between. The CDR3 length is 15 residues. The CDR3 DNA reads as TGTGCCTGGAGTCTAAACAGGATGATGAACACTGAAGCTTTCTTT. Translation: CAWSLNRMMNTEAFF.

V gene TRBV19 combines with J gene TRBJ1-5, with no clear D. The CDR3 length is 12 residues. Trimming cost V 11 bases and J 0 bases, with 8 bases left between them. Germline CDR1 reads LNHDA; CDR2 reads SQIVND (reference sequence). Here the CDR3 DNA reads TGTGCCGCCAGGAATAGCAATCAGCCCCAGCATTTT. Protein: CAARNSNQPQHF. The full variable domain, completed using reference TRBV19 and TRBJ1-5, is DGGITQSPKYLFRKEGQNVTLSCEQNLNHDAMYWYRQDPGQGLRLIYYSQIVNDFQKGDIAEGYSVSREKKESFPLTVTSAQKNPTAFYLCAARNSNQPQHFGDGTRLSIL.

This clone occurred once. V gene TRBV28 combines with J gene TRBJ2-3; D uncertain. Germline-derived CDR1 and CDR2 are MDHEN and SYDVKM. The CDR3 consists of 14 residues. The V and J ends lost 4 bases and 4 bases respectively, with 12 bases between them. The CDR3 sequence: CASSSPLSPDTQYF. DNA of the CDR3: TGTGCCAGCAGTTCTCCACTTAGCCCAGATACGCAGTATTTT.

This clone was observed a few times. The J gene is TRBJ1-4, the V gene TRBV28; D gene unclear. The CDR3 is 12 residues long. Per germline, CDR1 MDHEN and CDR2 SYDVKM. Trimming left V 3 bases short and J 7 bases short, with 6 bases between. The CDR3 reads CASSFGSEKLFF. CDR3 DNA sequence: TGTGCCAGCAGTTTCGGGTCTGAAAAACTGTTTTTT.

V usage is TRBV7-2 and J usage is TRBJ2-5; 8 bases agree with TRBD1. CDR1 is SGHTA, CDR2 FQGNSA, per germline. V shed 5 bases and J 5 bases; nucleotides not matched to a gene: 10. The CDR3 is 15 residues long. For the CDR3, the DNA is TGTGCCAGCAGCCCGTACCGCGACAGGGGTGAGACCCAGTACTTC. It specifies CASSPYRDRGETQYF.